These T cell receptor beta chains were read from a single sample in a study of blood T cell repertoires in COVID-19. The method was immunoSEQ multiplex PCR; TCRdb's version includes in-frame clones alone and lacks a portion of them. The sample shows 84,000 or so clones, around four fifths of them seen only once. Sequenced material: peripheral blood. The receptors stem from an elderly man with active or convalescent COVID-19. The CDR3 runs from the conserved cysteine through the conserved F or W. Fields, in order: D gene, clone size, V gene, J gene, CDR3 DNA, CDR3 protein. D genes are given only for firm matches. The size entry is marked missing in some rows and otherwise reads once, few, many or a size class.

-	-	TRBV7-9	TRBJ2-5	TGTGCCAGCAGCTACACCCAGACATCCCAGTACTTC	CASSYTQTSQYF
TRBD1	once	TRBV29-1	TRBJ1-1	TGCAGCGGACGACAGGGGAACACTGAAGCTTTCTTT	CSGRQGNTEAFF
-	-	TRBV28	TRBJ1-1	TGTGCCAGCAGTTTTCAGGTCCTGTCAGGTGAAGCTTTCTTT	CASSFQVLSGEAFF
-	-	TRBV21-1	TRBJ2-5	TGTGCCAGCAGCAAATCACGGGTTGTAGAGACCCAGTACTTC	CASSKSRVVETQYF
-	-	TRBV19	TRBJ1-2	TGTGCCAGTAGTATAGTACCGACGGGCTATGGCTACACCTTC	CASSIVPTGYGYTF
TRBD1	-	TRBV19	TRBJ2-1	TGTGCCAGTAGTATAGTTGGGGACAGCTCCTACAATGAGCAGTTCTTC	CASSIVGDSSYNEQFF
-	-	TRBV15	TRBJ1-6	TGTGCCACCAGCAGAGGGAGGGTTTATAATTCACCCCTCCACTTT	CATSRGRVYNSPLHF
-	-	TRBV19	TRBJ2-1	TGTGCCAGTAGTATATTAGGGGGGGCGTACAATGAGCAGTTCTTC	CASSILGGAYNEQFF
TRBD1	-	TRBV27	TRBJ2-3	TGTGCCAGCAGTCAGTCAGGGGGCACTTCGACAGATACGCAGTATTTT	CASSQSGGTSTDTQYF
TRBD1	once	TRBV4-2	TRBJ2-1	TGTGCCAGCAGCCAGTTAACCGGGACAGGGTACAATGAGCAGTTCTTC	CASSQLTGTGYNEQFF
-	-	TRBV11-2	TRBJ1-2	TGTGCCAGCAGCTTAGACACGGCCGGGGTTGGCTACACCTTC	CASSLDTAGVGYTF
-	-	TRBV10-3	TRBJ1-1	TGTGCCATCAGCCCGGGACAGAACACTGAAGCTTTCTTT	CAISPGQNTEAFF
TRBD1	once	TRBV6-4	TRBJ2-1	TGTGCCAGCAGTACCGGGACAGCCTACAATGAGCAGTTCTTC	CASSTGTAYNEQFF
TRBD2	-	TRBV11-3	TRBJ2-1	TGTGCCAGCAGCTTAGGAGGGACTAGTAGGGAGCAGTTCTTC	CASSLGGTSREQFF
-	-	TRBV24-1	TRBJ2-1	TGTGCCACCAGTGATGCGAGACAGGCTTCGGATGAGCAGTTCTTC	CATSDARQASDEQFF
-	-	TRBV15	TRBJ2-2	TGTGCCACCAGCGACCCCAGAGCACGGGACACCGGGGAGCTGTTTTTT	CATSDPRARDTGELFF
-	-	TRBV5-4	TRBJ1-3	TGTGCCAGCAGCTTGCAAGGGGGAGGAAACACCATATATTTT	CASSLQGGGNTIYF
TRBD2	-	TRBV6-5	TRBJ2-1	TGTGCCATAGCGGGAGGATACAATGAGCAGTTCTTC	CAIAGGYNEQFF
-	-	TRBV7-9	TRBJ2-2	TGTGCCAGCACCACGTCTTTGGGGGCCACCGGGGAGCTGTTTTTT	CASTTSLGATGELFF
-	-	TRBV29-1	TRBJ2-5	TGCAGCGTTGAAGAGTGGCAGGGGGGAGAGACCCAGTACTTC	CSVEEWQGGETQYF
-	-	TRBV6-1	TRBJ1-5	TGTGCCAGCAGTGAGGATGGGACAAGATGGGGTCAGCCCCAGCATTTT	CASSEDGTRWGQPQHF
-	-	TRBV5-1	TRBJ1-4	TGCGCCAGCAGCTCGCTGGGCGCAACTAATGAAAAACTGTTTTTT	CASSSLGATNEKLFF
-	many	TRBV2	TRBJ2-3	TGTGCCAGCAGTGCGGGGTCTACGCAGTATTTT	CASSAGSTQYF
-	-	TRBV7-9	TRBJ1-1	TGTGCCAGCAGCTTAGCGGGCACAGAACTTGAAGCTTTCTTT	CASSLAGTELEAFF
-	-	TRBV11-3	TRBJ2-1	TGTGCCAGCAGCCAACAGGGAGGGGATGAGCAGTTCTTC	CASSQQGGDEQFF
TRBD2	once	TRBV3-1/TRBV3-2	TRBJ2-5	TGTGCCAGCAGCCACGGAGCGGGGGGGTCGGAGACCCAGTACTTC	CASSHGAGGSETQYF
-	-	TRBV27	TRBJ2-3	TGTGCCAGCAGTCACGCGGGCACAGATACGCAGTATTTT	CASSHAGTDTQYF
TRBD1	-	TRBV24-1	TRBJ1-5	TGTGCCACCGGAGGACAGGACAATCAGCCCCAGCATTTT	CATGGQDNQPQHF
TRBD1	-	TRBV4-1	TRBJ1-6	TGCGCCAGCAGCCGCGCCCACGAGACAGGGGGCCATTCACCCCTCCACTTT	CASSRAHETGGHSPLHF
-	-	TRBV24-1	TRBJ1-5	TGTGCCACCAGTGATTCCGGGGTCCTCCCTCAGCCCCAGCATTTT	CATSDSGVLPQPQHF
TRBD2	-	TRBV19	TRBJ2-1	TGTGCCAGTAGTCCTAGTGGGACTAGCGGGATGAATGAGCAGTTCTTC	CASSPSGTSGMNEQFF
TRBD2	few	TRBV19	TRBJ2-3	TGTGCCAGTAGTGCGGCCGGGACTAGCCTCTCGACGCAGTATTTT	CASSAAGTSLSTQYF
-	-	TRBV27	TRBJ1-3	TGTGCCAGCAGTTTCCGAGCCGGGGGGCTCGGAAACACCATATATTTT	CASSFRAGGLGNTIYF
-	few	TRBV19	TRBJ2-1	TGTGCCAGTAATGGGCAGGGTCGAAATGAGCAGTTCTTC	CASNGQGRNEQFF
-	few	TRBV2	TRBJ1-1	TGTGCCAGCAGTGTAACAAGCAGACATGAAGCTTTCTTT	CASSVTSRHEAFF
-	-	TRBV7-2	TRBJ1-2	TGTGCCAGCAGCGCTCAACAGGATAACTATGGCTACACCTTC	CASSAQQDNYGYTF
TRBD2	-	TRBV19	TRBJ2-2	TGTGCCAGCACGACTAGCGGGAGGGTCAACACCGGGGAGCTGTTTTTT	CASTTSGRVNTGELFF
-	-	TRBV6-5	TRBJ1-1	TGTGCCAGCAGCGGACTCTCGGGGACTGAAGCTTTCTTT	CASSGLSGTEAFF
-	-	TRBV19	TRBJ2-5	TGTGCCAGTAGTATAGAAATTGACAGGCAAGAGACCCAGTACTTC	CASSIEIDRQETQYF
-	few	TRBV18	TRBJ1-5	TGTGCCAGCTCACCTAATAGCAATCAGCCCCAGCATTTT	CASSPNSNQPQHF
TRBD2	-	TRBV24-1	TRBJ2-1	TGTGCCACCAGTGTTCCTAGCGGGAGGGCAAGCTCCTACAATGAGCAGTTCTTC	CATSVPSGRASSYNEQFF
-	-	TRBV28	TRBJ1-6	TGTGCCAGCAGTTTATTGGCGGGGCCAGTCGATTCACCCCTCCACTTT	CASSLLAGPVDSPLHF